The 23 T cell receptor beta chains reported below all come from one sample, sequenced in a study of shared clonotypes between healthy human individuals. The data were produced by immunoSEQ multiplex PCR, yet TCRdb's version contains in-frame clones alone and is incomplete. Counted here are some 1,900,000 clones, less than 95% occurring once; the ten biggest clones make up 1% to 1.5%. Naive CD8 cells, CD45RO-negative and positively selected for CCR7, excluded terminally differentiated effector memory CD45RA+ cells. The sequenced sample consisted of naive CD8+ T cells sorted from blood. All receptors come from a man between 18 and 29 years old in good health.

The rearrangement uses TRBV9 and TRBJ1-2, with TRBD1 matching 10 bases. Trimming removed 2 bases from V and 7 bases from J; junction bases left unmatched: 2. The CDR3 totals 13 residues. Per the germline V gene, CDR1 is SGDLS and CDR2 is YYNGEE. CDR3 coding DNA: TGTGCCAGCAGCGTCGGGACAGGGGCTGGCTACACCTTC. Translated, it gives CASSVGTGAGYTF. Supplemented by reference TRBV9 and TRBJ1-2, the full variable domain reads DSGVTQTPKHLITATGQRVTLRCSPRSGDLSVYWYQQSLDQGLQFLIQYYNGEERAKGNILERFSAQQFPDLHSELNLSSLELGDSALYFCASSVGTGAGYTFGSGTRLTVV.

As concerns this clone: The sample contains more than one DNA sequence encoding this CDR3. The rearrangement uses TRBV7-9 and TRBJ1-2; D is possibly TRBD1 (6 bases). The CDR3 loop spans 13 amino acids. The germline V gene has CDR1 SEHNR and CDR2 FQNEAQ (reference sequence). V was trimmed by 4 bases and J by 2 bases, leaving 8 bases between them. The CDR3 loop is CASSSTGNYGYTF. DNA for the CDR3: TGTGCCAGCAGCTCGACAGGCAACTATGGCTACACCTTC.

As DNA, the CDR3 is TGTGCTAGTGGCCCCGCAGTCCTTAGCGGGAGTTTTGGGAATGAGCAGTTCTTC. This gives the protein CASGPAVLSGSFGNEQFF. The chain employs TRBV12-5 and TRBJ2-1; TRBD2 matches at 9 bases. Unmatched junction bases numbered 19, after V lost 6 bases and J lost 7 bases. From germline, CDR1 is LGHNT and CDR2 FRNRAP. CDR3 length: 18 amino acids.

As concerns this clone: This may come from a read error, since a much larger clone is one base off. This sample includes further DNA sequences coding for the same CDR3. The chain recombines TRBV6-6 with TRBJ2-5, with D unclear. Germline V gene lookup returns CDR1 MNHNY and CDR2 SVGAGI (reference sequence). Trimming pared 6 bases from V and 5 bases from J, leaving 7 bases between. This CDR3 is 11 amino acids long. The CDR3 protein is CASSLGETQYF. The DNA for the CDR3 is TGTGCCAGCAGCTTGGGGGAGACCCAGTACTTC.

The gene calls are TRBV5-8 and TRBJ1-4; D gene ambiguous. Germline V gene sequence: CDR1 SGHTS, CDR2 YDEGEE. The CDR3 spans 17 residues. The germline V and J ends were trimmed by 3 bases and 8 bases, with 23 bases remaining between them. The CDR3 reads CASSSFYKPRRGEKLFF. In nucleotides, the CDR3 is TGTGCCAGCAGCTCTTTCTATAAGCCGAGGCGAGGGGAAAAACTGTTTTTT. Using reference TRBV5-8 and TRBJ1-4 for the parts outside the CDR3, the full variable domain is EAGVTQSPTHLIKTRGQQATLRCSPISGHTSVYWYQQALGLGLQFLLWYDEGEERNRGNFPPRFSGRQFPNYSSELNVNALELEDSALYLCASSSFYKPRRGEKLFFGSGTQLSVL.

The chain carries TRBV7-3 and TRBJ2-1, with D hard to call. The germline V gene has CDR1 SGHTA and CDR2 FQGTGA. This CDR3 has 16 residues. Trimming removed 2 bases at V and 0 bases at J, with 11 bases between. The CDR3 is CASSLLRASSYNEQFF. The DNA for the CDR3 is TGTGCCAGCAGCTTACTTCGGGCTAGCTCCTACAATGAGCAGTTCTTC. Based on the CDR3 plus reference TRBV7-3 and TRBJ2-1, the full variable domain is GAGVSQTPSNKVTEKGKYVELRCDPISGHTALYWYRQSLGQGPEFLIYFQGTGAADDSGLPNDRFFAVRPEGSVSTLKIQRTERGDSAVYLCASSLLRASSYNEQFFGPGTRLTVL.

The CDR3 DNA is TGTGCCAGCAGTTTACGACTAGCGGACGCTGAGCAGTTCTTC. Translation gives CASSLRLADAEQFF. The rearrangement links TRBV27 to TRBJ2-1, with TRBD2 matching over 9 bases. Looked up from germline, CDR1 is MNHEY and CDR2 is SMNVEV (reference sequence). This CDR3 has 14 residues. J gave up 9 bases and V 2 bases, and 5 bases lay outside the gene matches.

The rearrangement joins TRBV11-3 to TRBJ2-1; 11 bases align to TRBD2. The junction had 5 bases not matched to a gene; V was cut back by 4 bases and J by 9 bases. This CDR3 has 14 amino acids. Germline lookup yields CDR1 SGHNT and CDR2 YENEEA. The CDR3 coding sequence is TGTGCCAGCAGCTGGGGACTAGCGGCCTCTGAGCAGTTCTTC. Translated, it gives CASSWGLAASEQFF.

This rearrangement joins TRBV30 to TRBJ1-2, with TRBD1 matching over 8 bases. J gave up 4 bases and V 4 bases, and 8 bases lay outside the gene matches. This CDR3 contains 14 residues. The germline V gene encodes CDR1 GTSNPN and CDR2 SVGIG (reference sequence). CDR3 sequence reads: CAWNPGGGSYGYTF. The CDR3 nucleotides are TGTGCCTGGAATCCAGGGGGCGGCAGCTATGGCTACACCTTC.

The CDR3 nucleotides are TGTGCCAGCAGCTTAACTAGCGGGAACCTAAACATTCAGTACTTC. Amino acid sequence: CASSLTSGNLNIQYF. The chain combines TRBV7-2 with TRBJ2-4; TRBD2 agrees at 10 bases. CDR3 length equals 15 residues. V dropped 2 bases and J dropped 6; count of bases not matched to a gene: 4. The V gene's germline CDR1 is SGHTA and CDR2 FQGNSA.

With respect to this clone: The junction shows a germline mismatch at one end, possibly a read error. The chain links TRBV7-7 to TRBJ2-2; unclear D gene. The CDR3 consists of 14 residues. CDR1 is SSHAT, CDR2 FNYEAQ, per germline (reference sequence). For the CDR3, the DNA is TGTGCTAGCAGTTCATCAGTGAACACCGGGGAGCTGTTTTTT. It yields the protein CASSSSVNTGELFF. Based on the CDR3 plus reference TRBV7-7 and TRBJ2-2, the full variable domain is GAGVSQSPRYKVTKRGQDVTLRCDPISSHATLYWYQQALGQGPEFLTYFNYEAQPDKSGLPSDRFSAERPEGSISTLTIQRTEQRDSAMYRCASSSSVNTGELFFGEGSRLTVL.

This rearrangement joins TRBV15 to TRBJ1-4; no firm D call. CDR3 length equals 15 residues. Trimming removed 4 bases at V and 3 bases at J, with 12 bases between. The germline V gene has CDR1 LNHNV and CDR2 YYDKDF (reference sequence). Written as DNA, the CDR3 is TGTGCCACCAGCATGATCCCCGGACCTAATGAAAAACTGTTTTTT. Protein: CATSMIPGPNEKLFF.

As for this clone: In the same sample, other DNA sequences code for this CDR3. The V call is TRBV29-1, the J call TRBJ2-7, with TRBD1 matching 7 bases. There are 13 residues in the CDR3. The V gene's germline CDR1 is SQVTM and CDR2 ANQGSEA. Germline trimming cut 3 bases from V and 1 base from J; bases unmatched to any gene: 3. The CDR3 reads CSVDTGVSYEQYF. The CDR3 DNA reads TGCAGCGTTGATACAGGGGTTTCCTACGAGCAGTACTTC.

This clone was recorded only once. This specimen includes other DNA sequences encoding the same CDR3. CDR3 DNA: TGTGCCAGCAGTTTGACAGGAACAGATACGCAGTATTTT. Translated, it gives CASSLTGTDTQYF. The chain carries TRBV6-5 and TRBJ2-3, with D perhaps matching TRBD1 (6 bases). Deletions cut 4 bases from V and 3 bases from J, with 8 bases between. The CDR3 has 13 amino acids. In germline, CDR1 is MNHEY, CDR2 SVGAGI.

This chain uses TRBV5-6 with TRBJ2-7; 7 positions agree with TRBD1. V dropped 1 base and J dropped 2; count of bases not matched to a gene: 3. CDR1 SGHDT and CDR2 YYEEEE come from the germline V gene. The CDR3 is 14 amino acids. CDR3 sequence: CASSLLGTAYEQYF. The DNA for the CDR3 is TGTGCCAGCAGCTTGTTGGGGACAGCCTACGAGCAGTACTTC.

This chain uses TRBV4-1 with TRBJ1-2, with a tentative D call TRBD1 (5 bases). This CDR3 has 15 amino acids. V lost 0 bases, J lost 1 base, and 9 bases lay in between. Germline V gene sequence: CDR1 MGHRA, CDR2 YSYEKL. CDR3 region: CASSQDHGGNYGYTF. As DNA, the CDR3 is TGCGCCAGCAGCCAAGATCACGGGGGTAACTATGGCTACACCTTC.

The rearrangement links TRBV9 to TRBJ2-2; 9 bases agree with TRBD1. V shed 6 bases and J 4 bases; nucleotides not matched to a gene: 10. Germline CDR1 and CDR2: SGDLS and YYNGEE. The CDR3 is made up of 16 amino acids. The CDR3 loop is CASTSQTGGITGELFF. The DNA of the CDR3 is TGTGCCAGCACTTCTCAGACAGGGGGTATCACCGGGGAGCTGTTTTTT.

In DNA form, the CDR3 reads TGTGCCAGCAGCCCGACAGGAAACACTGAAGCTTTCTTT. Translated: CASSPTGNTEAFF. This chain joins TRBV5-8 and TRBJ1-1; the D gene is possibly TRBD1 (6 bases). The V gene lost 4 bases and the J gene lost 2 bases, with 9 bases spanning the gap. CDR3 length: 13 residues. CDR1 is SGHTS and CDR2 is YDEGEE in the germline V gene.

This clone was seen once. CDR3 amino acids: CASSFRLDRANTGELFF. CDR3 nucleotide sequence: TGTGCCAGCAGCTTCCGCTTAGACAGGGCGAACACCGGGGAGCTGTTTTTT. The rearrangement uses TRBV5-4 and TRBJ2-2, with 7 bases identical to TRBD1. J lost 0 bases, V lost 2 bases, and 7 bases had no gene match. This CDR3 is built from 17 residues. Germline CDR1 SGHNT, CDR2 YYREEE (reference sequence).

This sequence joins TRBV5-1 and TRBJ2-7, with D hard to call. CDR1 SGHRS and CDR2 YFSETQ come from the germline V gene. This CDR3 contains 15 residues. Between the trimmed V and J ends, which lost 7 bases and 0 bases, there was a span of 17 bases. CDR3 nucleotide sequence: TGCGCCAGCCGAGATAGTTACCCTCCCTCCTACGAGCAGTACTTC. This translates into CASRDSYPPSYEQYF. The full variable domain, in which reference TRBV5-1 and TRBJ2-7 provide the parts outside the CDR3, is KAGVTQTPRYLIKTRGQQVTLSCSPISGHRSVSWYQQTPGQGLQFLFEYFSETQRNKGNFPGRFSGRQFSNSRSEMNVSTLELGDSALYLCASRDSYPPSYEQYFGPGTRLTVT.

The chain recombines TRBV5-1 with TRBJ1-4; the match to TRBD1 covers 8 bases. This CDR3 is built from 15 residues. In germline, CDR1 is SGHRS, CDR2 YFSETQ. V shed 4 bases and J 5 bases; nucleotides not matched to a gene: 7. Written as DNA, the CDR3 is TGCGCCAGCAGCCCCCTGGACAGGGTAAATGAAAAACTGTTTTTT. This codes for CASSPLDRVNEKLFF.

The rearrangement uses TRBV6-5 and TRBJ1-1; D is undetermined. CDR1 and CDR2 from the germline V gene are MNHEY and SVGAGI. Deletions cut 0 bases from V and 7 bases from J, with 9 bases between. The CDR3 sequence is 13 residues long. DNA for the CDR3: TGTGCCAGCAGTTACTCGAACCGGGATGAAGCTTTCTTT. Protein product: CASSYSNRDEAFF.

The gene calls are TRBV19 and TRBJ2-2; maybe TRBD2 (6 bases). The V end lost 0 bases, the J end lost 5 bases, and 13 bases lay between the germline ends. The CDR3 contains 16 residues. Per the germline V gene, CDR1 is LNHDA and CDR2 is SQIVND (reference sequence). CDR3 nucleotide sequence: TGTGCCAGTAGTATAGATCTCGGGACTCTAACCGGGGAGCTGTTTTTT. Translated: CASSIDLGTLTGELFF.